One and the same sample provided the 21 T cell receptor beta chains below, sequenced in a study of T cell changes during pregnancy in multiple sclerosis. Only in-frame clones appear in the TCRdb table, and some are missing; sequencing was by immunoSEQ multiplex PCR. The sample consists of approximately 58,000 clones, roughly 90% of them appearing once. Source: peripheral blood, taken in the second trimester of pregnancy. These receptors were collected from a female donor with multiple sclerosis, enrolled in a pregnancy study.

This clone was detected only once. The CDR3 DNA reads as TGTGCCAGCAGATCAGGGGGTACCTACGAGCAGTACTTC. It encodes CASRSGGTYEQYF. The chain links TRBV28 to TRBJ2-7; 7 positions match TRBD1. This CDR3 comprises 13 residues. Germline V gene sequence: CDR1 MDHEN, CDR2 SYDVKM. V trimming: 6 bases; J trimming: 2 bases; junction bases outside the gene matches: 4.

The chain employs TRBV12-5 and TRBJ2-7; 9 positions agree with TRBD1. V dropped 1 base and J dropped 5; count of bases not matched to a gene: 12. The CDR3 extends over 17 amino acids. Germline assignment: CDR1 LGHNT and CDR2 FRNRAP. DNA of the CDR3: TGTGCTAGTGGTTTGGCCATTGGACAGGGGATCGACAACGAGCAGTACTTC. It yields the protein CASGLAIGQGIDNEQYF.

The chain uses TRBV9 and TRBJ2-1; 11 nucleotides align to TRBD2. Per the germline V gene, CDR1 is SGDLS and CDR2 is YYNGEE. The V segment lost 0 bases and the J segment 9 bases; nucleotides outside the gene matches: 14. This CDR3 has 18 amino acids. The CDR3 nucleotides read TGTGCCAGCAGCGTAGACGGACTAGCGGGTTTTTCGGTCGGTGAGCAGTTCTTC. Encoded protein: CASSVDGLAGFSVGEQFF.

In this sample, this clone turned up a few times. V is TRBV21-1 and J is TRBJ2-7; TRBD1 is the table's D call and was not checked against the DNA. TRBV21-1 is recorded as a pseudogene. This CDR3 is built from 19 residues. The CDR3 spells CASSEGAAAGIRDSYEQYF. CDR3 sequence (DNA): TGTGCCAGCAGCGAAGGTGCAGCCGCTGGGATCAGGGACTCCTACGAGCAGTACTTC.

V and J are TRBV27 and TRBJ2-1; TRBD1 matches 9 bases. The V gene's germline CDR1 is MNHEY and CDR2 SMNVEV (reference sequence). The CDR3 sequence is 14 residues long. With V trimmed by 1 base and J by 7 bases, 2 bases remained unmatched. The CDR3: CASSLLGQGNEQFF. CDR3 coding DNA: TGTGCCAGCAGTTTATTGGGACAGGGAAATGAGCAGTTCTTC.

J is TRBJ2-2 and V is TRBV10-2, with 9 bases identical to TRBD2. Losses at the gene ends were 0 bases for V and 2 bases for J; bases not matched to a gene: 4. This CDR3 is 17 amino acids long. Germline V CDR1 and CDR2: WSHSY, SAAADI. CDR3 in amino acids: CASSESVLAGNTGELFF. The CDR3 DNA sequence: TGCGCCAGCAGTGAGTCTGTGCTAGCGGGAAACACCGGGGAGCTGTTTTTT.

CDR3 in amino acids: CASTHRTSGFTDTQYF. CDR3 DNA: TGTGCCAGCACTCATCGGACTAGCGGGTTCACAGATACGCAGTATTTT. The gene calls are TRBV5-4 and TRBJ2-3, with 11 bases that match TRBD2. J gave up 2 bases and V 6 bases, and 8 bases lay outside the gene matches. CDR1 SGHNT and CDR2 YYREEE come from the germline V gene (reference sequence). This CDR3 region has 16 residues.

The rearrangement uses TRBV6-5 and TRBJ1-3; D is undetermined. Per germline, CDR1 MNHEY and CDR2 SVGAGI. The CDR3 has 15 amino acids. V lost 6 bases to trimming and J lost 0 bases, with 12 bases between them. The CDR3, as DNA: TGTGCCAGCAGGTATCAAAGAGACTCTGGAAACACCATATATTTT. Residues: CASRYQRDSGNTIYF.

In this sample, this clone turned up once. This chain uses TRBV5-1 with TRBJ2-5, with TRBD2 matching 10 bases. Looked up from germline, CDR1 is SGHRS and CDR2 is YFSETQ. The CDR3 is 16 amino acids. V lost 2 bases, J lost 1 base, and 5 bases stayed unmatched. The CDR3 sequence: CASSFGASGSQETQYF. The CDR3 coding sequence is TGCGCCAGCAGCTTCGGAGCTAGCGGGAGCCAAGAGACCCAGTACTTC. The whole variable domain, remainder taken from reference TRBV5-1 and TRBJ2-5, is KAGVTQTPRYLIKTRGQQVTLSCSPISGHRSVSWYQQTPGQGLQFLFEYFSETQRNKGNFPGRFSGRQFSNSRSEMNVSTLELGDSALYLCASSFGASGSQETQYFGPGTRLLVL.

This clone was recorded once. The V gene is TRBV5-1, the J gene TRBJ2-3; possibly TRBD2 for D (6 bases). The CDR3 extends over 17 amino acids. Germline assignment: CDR1 SGHRS and CDR2 YFSETQ. V lost 4 bases to trimming and J lost 0 bases, with 18 bases between them. The CDR3 bases are TGCGCCAGCAGCCTAGCCACCCCGGGACTCAGCACAGATACGCAGTATTTT. As protein: CASSLATPGLSTDTQYF.

V gene TRBV7-9 combines with J gene TRBJ2-7, with 7 nucleotides matching TRBD1. V was pared by 5 bases and J by 2 bases, with 0 bases of the junction left unmatched. This CDR3 region has 12 residues. Germline V CDR1 and CDR2: SEHNR, FQNEAQ (reference sequence). The CDR3 loop reads CASSDRAYEQYF. CDR3 nucleotide sequence: TGTGCCAGCAGCGACAGGGCCTACGAGCAGTACTTC.

The chain is built from TRBV4-1 and TRBJ1-2; 7 nucleotides match TRBD1. This CDR3 region has 16 residues. Germline assignment: CDR1 MGHRA and CDR2 YSYEKL. With 3 bases clipped from V and 2 bases from J, the junction kept 9 bases outside the gene matches. The CDR3 spells CASSHVPGQMNYGYTF. The CDR3 coding sequence is TGCGCCAGCAGCCACGTCCCGGGACAGATGAACTATGGCTACACCTTC.

This chain connects TRBV5-4 to TRBJ2-1; TRBD2 matches at 10 bases. The CDR3 length is 14 residues. Germline V gene sequence: CDR1 SGHNT, CDR2 YYREEE (reference sequence). V dropped 4 bases and J dropped 5; count of bases not matched to a gene: 3. CDR3 residues: CASSIAGGHNEQFF. The DNA of the CDR3 is TGTGCCAGCAGCATAGCGGGAGGACACAATGAGCAGTTCTTC.

The chain recombines TRBV30 with TRBJ1-5; weak D call: TRBD1 (5 bases). The V gene lost 0 bases and the J gene lost 9 bases, with 15 bases spanning the gap. CDR1 and CDR2 (germline): GTSNPN, SVGIG (reference sequence). CDR3 length equals 14 residues. Written as DNA, the CDR3 is TGTGCCTGGAGTGTAGGCTCCCCCGGGGGGCCCCAGCATTTT. It encodes CAWSVGSPGGPQHF.

V usage is TRBV6-6 and J usage is TRBJ1-2; D perhaps matches TRBD1 (6 bases). V gave up 2 bases and J gave up 3 bases, with 16 bases separating them. The CDR3 has 16 amino acids. Germline CDR1 is MNHNY and CDR2 is SVGAGI (reference sequence). The CDR3: CASSYGSGVKDYGYTF. The CDR3 region has the DNA TGTGCCAGCAGTTACGGTTCAGGGGTTAAAGACTATGGCTACACCTTC.

This clone was recorded a few times. V gene TRBV28 combines with J gene TRBJ2-2; 11 nucleotides line up with TRBD2. This CDR3 has 17 residues. The germline V gene encodes CDR1 MDHEN and CDR2 SYDVKM. The junction had 6 bases not matched to a gene; V was cut back by 0 bases and J by 6 bases. CDR3 protein: CASSLWGLAGGPGELFF. CDR3 coding DNA: TGTGCCAGCAGTTTATGGGGCCTAGCGGGAGGTCCCGGGGAGCTGTTTTTT.

V usage is TRBV19 and J usage is TRBJ2-7; D possibly corresponds to TRBD1 (6 bases). There are 14 residues in the CDR3. The germline V gene has CDR1 LNHDA and CDR2 SQIVND (reference sequence). The V gene lost 6 bases and the J gene lost 2 bases, with 14 bases spanning the gap. The CDR3 loop is CASSPGGGPYEQYF. CDR3 DNA sequence: TGTGCCAGTAGCCCGGGTGGGGGCCCCTACGAGCAGTACTTC.

CDR3 nucleotide sequence: TGTGCCAGCAGCCACCGGGACAGGGGGGGGACAGATACGCAGTATTTT. This sequence encodes CASSHRDRGGTDTQYF. The V and J genes are TRBV5-4 and TRBJ2-3; 11 bases align to TRBD1. Germline CDR1 reads SGHNT; CDR2 reads YYREEE (reference sequence). The CDR3 loop spans 16 amino acids. The J segment lost 3 bases and the V segment lost 4 bases, leaving 7 bases of the junction unmatched.

V usage is TRBV5-1 and J usage is TRBJ2-7; TRBD2 might be the D (5 bases). The V and J ends lost 4 bases and 5 bases respectively, with 13 bases between them. This CDR3 region has 13 residues. Per germline, CDR1 SGHRS and CDR2 YFSETQ. This CDR3 is CASSEGLSDEQYF. The CDR3 nucleotides read TGCGCCAGCAGCGAGGGTTTATCTGACGAGCAGTACTTC.

The rearrangement links TRBV29-1 to TRBJ2-1, with D possibly TRBD2 on 6 matching bases. CDR1 and CDR2 from the germline V gene are SQVTM and ANQGSEA. The CDR3 extends over 16 amino acids. V gave up 0 bases and J gave up 2 bases, with 14 bases separating them. This chain's CDR3 is CSVEDPERATYNEQFF. Here the CDR3 DNA reads TGCAGCGTTGAAGATCCAGAGCGGGCAACCTACAATGAGCAGTTCTTC.

This chain connects TRBV2 to TRBJ2-1, with 14 bases identical to TRBD2. The J segment lost 9 bases and the V segment lost 7 bases, leaving 8 bases of the junction unmatched. There are 15 residues in the CDR3. Germline CDR1 is SNHLY and CDR2 is FYNNEI. CDR3 residues: CASNVGTSGSGEQFF. The CDR3 DNA reads as TGTGCCAGCAATGTTGGGACTAGCGGGAGTGGTGAGCAGTTCTTC.